This TCR beta chain was found in a study of T-cell reconstitution after alpha-beta-depleted transplantation in children. After removal of 3 bases from V and 8 bases from J, the junction contained 21 bases not matched to a gene. Germline V gene data show CDR1 as SNHLY and CDR2 as FYNNEI. CDR3 length: 19 amino acids. Unique molecular identifiers tagged the TCRbeta library. TCRdb used MiXCR to reprocess the PCR reads, holding one entry per CDR3 protein. Among 250,000 to 300,000 distinct CDR3 sequences listed, around 9.1% were seen once. This clonotype was seen many times. Its antigen is currently unknown. Points from the study as a whole: Newly produced T cells mostly accounted for T-cell counts and diversity one year post-transplant. Certain patients had high TCRbeta diversity at day 60, and it came from recipient T cells and thymic progenitors that survived. Reports say that about two months after transplant, the alpha-beta T cells came out of several hundred graft clones that had expanded.

Sequenced here: PBMCs, sampled before TCRalphabeta/CD19-depleted stem cell transplant. The receptor was isolated from a boy younger than two with acute myeloid leukemia, due to receive a stem cell transplant. This sequence joins TRBV2 and TRBJ2-2; 7 bases are a match to TRBD2. DNA of the CDR3: TGTGCCAGCAGTGACTTGCTGTCCAGCGGGATAAGGAATACGGGGGAGCTGTTTTTT. Amino acid sequence: CASSDLLSSGIRNTGELFF.